This T cell receptor beta chain was observed in a study of blood T cell repertoires in COVID-19. Method: immunoSEQ multiplex PCR; TCRdb's copy keeps in-frame clones and lacks some. This table has 200,000 to 250,000 clones, just over 85% appearing once. The CDR3 contains 14 residues. The V end was cut by 3 bases, the J end by 0 bases, with 7 bases between. This receptor was identified in a man in his late teens or twenties with active or convalescent COVID-19. The chain joins TRBV23-1 to TRBJ2-3; a possible D gene is TRBD2 (5 bases). TRBV23-1 carries the ORF label, with uncertain function. The source material was peripheral blood. Here the CDR3 DNA reads TGCGCCAGCAGTCATTCGGGGAGCACAGATACGCAGTATTTT. Its translation: CASSHSGSTDTQYF.